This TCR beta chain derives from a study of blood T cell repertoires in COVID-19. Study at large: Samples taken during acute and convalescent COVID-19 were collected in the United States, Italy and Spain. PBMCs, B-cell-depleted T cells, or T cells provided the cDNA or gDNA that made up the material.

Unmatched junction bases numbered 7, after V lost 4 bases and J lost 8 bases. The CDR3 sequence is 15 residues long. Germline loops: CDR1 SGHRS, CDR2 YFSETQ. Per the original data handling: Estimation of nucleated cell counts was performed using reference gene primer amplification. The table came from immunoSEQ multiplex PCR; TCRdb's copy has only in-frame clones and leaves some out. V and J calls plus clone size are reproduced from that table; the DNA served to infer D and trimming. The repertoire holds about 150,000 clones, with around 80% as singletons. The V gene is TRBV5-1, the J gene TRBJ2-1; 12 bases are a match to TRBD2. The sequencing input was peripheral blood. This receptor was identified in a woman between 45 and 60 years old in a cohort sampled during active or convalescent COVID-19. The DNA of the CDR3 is TGCGCCAGCAGCGAGCCTAGCGGGGGGGCCTATGAGCAGTTCTTC. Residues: CASSEPSGGAYEQFF.